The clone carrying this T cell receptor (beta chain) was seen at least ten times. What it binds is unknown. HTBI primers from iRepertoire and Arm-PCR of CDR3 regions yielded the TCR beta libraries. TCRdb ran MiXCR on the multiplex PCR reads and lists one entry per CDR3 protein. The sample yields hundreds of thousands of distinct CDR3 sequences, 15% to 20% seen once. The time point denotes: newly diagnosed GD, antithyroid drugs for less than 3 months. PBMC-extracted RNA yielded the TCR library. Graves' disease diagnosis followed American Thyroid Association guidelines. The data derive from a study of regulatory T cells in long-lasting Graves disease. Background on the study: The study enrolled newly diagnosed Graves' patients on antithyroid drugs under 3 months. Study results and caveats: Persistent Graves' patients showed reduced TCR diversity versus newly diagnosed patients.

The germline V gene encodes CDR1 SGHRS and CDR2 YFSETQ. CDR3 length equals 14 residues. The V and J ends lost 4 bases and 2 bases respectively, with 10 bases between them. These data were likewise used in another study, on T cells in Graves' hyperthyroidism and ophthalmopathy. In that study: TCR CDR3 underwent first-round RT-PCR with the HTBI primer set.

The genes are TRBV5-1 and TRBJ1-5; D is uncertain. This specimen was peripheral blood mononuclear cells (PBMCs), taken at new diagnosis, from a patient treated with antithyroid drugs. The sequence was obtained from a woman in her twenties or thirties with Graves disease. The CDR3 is CASSLTSGNQPQHF. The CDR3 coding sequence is TGCGCCAGCAGCCTTACAAGCGGCAATCAGCCCCAGCATTTT.